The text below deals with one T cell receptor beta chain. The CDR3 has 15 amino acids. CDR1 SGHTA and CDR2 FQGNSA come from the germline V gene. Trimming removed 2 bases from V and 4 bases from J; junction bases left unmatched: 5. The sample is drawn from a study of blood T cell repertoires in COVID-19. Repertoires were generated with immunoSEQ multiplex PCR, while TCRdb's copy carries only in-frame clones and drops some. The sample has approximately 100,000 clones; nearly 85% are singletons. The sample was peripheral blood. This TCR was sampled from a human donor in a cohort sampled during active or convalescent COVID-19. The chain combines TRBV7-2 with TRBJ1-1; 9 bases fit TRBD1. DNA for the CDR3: TGTGCCAGCAGCTTAACTACAGGGGGCCCCACTGAAGCTTTCTTT. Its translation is CASSLTTGGPTEAFF.